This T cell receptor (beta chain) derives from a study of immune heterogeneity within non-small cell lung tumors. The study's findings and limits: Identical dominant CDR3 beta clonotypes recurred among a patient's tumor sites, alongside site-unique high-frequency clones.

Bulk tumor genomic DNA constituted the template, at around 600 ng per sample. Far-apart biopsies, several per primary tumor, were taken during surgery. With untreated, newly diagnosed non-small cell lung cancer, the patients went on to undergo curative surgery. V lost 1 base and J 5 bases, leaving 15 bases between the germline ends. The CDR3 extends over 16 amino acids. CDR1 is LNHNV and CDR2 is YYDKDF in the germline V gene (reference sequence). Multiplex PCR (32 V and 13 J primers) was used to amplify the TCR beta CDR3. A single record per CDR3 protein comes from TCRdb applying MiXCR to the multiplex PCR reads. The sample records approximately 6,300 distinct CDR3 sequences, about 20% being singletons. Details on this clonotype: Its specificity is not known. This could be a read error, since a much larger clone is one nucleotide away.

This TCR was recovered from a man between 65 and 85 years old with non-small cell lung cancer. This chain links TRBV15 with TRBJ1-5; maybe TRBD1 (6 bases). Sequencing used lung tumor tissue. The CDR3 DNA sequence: TGTGCCACCAGCAGAGGTCCCAAGGGGGGCGATCAGCCCCAGCATTTT. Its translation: CATSRGPKGGDQPQHF.